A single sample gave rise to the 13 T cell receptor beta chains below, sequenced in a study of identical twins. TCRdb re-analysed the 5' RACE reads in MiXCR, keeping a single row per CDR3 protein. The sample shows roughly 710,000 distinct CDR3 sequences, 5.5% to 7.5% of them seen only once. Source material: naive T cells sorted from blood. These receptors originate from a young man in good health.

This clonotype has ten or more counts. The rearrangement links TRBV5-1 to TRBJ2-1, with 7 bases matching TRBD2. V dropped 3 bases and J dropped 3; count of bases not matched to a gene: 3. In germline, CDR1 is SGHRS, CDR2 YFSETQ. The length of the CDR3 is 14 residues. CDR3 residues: CASSSTGGYNEQFF. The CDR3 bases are TGCGCCAGCAGCTCGACGGGAGGCTACAATGAGCAGTTCTTC.

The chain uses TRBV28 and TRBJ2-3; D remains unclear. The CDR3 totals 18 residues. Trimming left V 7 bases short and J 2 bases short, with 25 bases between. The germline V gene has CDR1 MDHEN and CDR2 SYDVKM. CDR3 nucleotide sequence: TGTGCCAGCACCGACCCGGCCTTGGCCGAAACCAACACAGATACGCAGTATTTT. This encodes CASTDPALAETNTDTQYF.

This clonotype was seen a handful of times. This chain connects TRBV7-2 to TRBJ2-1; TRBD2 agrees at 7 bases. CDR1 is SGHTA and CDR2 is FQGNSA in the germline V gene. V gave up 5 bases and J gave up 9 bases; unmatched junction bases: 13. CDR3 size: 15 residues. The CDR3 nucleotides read TGTGCCAGCAGCCGGACTAGGACGGTGGATACTGAGCAGTTCTTC. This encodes CASSRTRTVDTEQFF.

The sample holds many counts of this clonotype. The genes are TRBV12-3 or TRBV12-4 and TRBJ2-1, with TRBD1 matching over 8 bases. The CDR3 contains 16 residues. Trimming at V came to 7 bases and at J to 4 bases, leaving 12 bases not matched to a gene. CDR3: CASNSRGPKVYNEQFF. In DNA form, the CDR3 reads TGTGCCAGCAATAGCAGGGGGCCGAAAGTTTACAATGAGCAGTTCTTC.

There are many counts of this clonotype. The DNA for the CDR3 is TGCAGCGTGTTCACCCGGGACAGGGAAGGGAATGAGCAGTTCTTC. It specifies CSVFTRDREGNEQFF. V is TRBV29-1 and J is TRBJ2-1; 9 bases match TRBD1. There are 15 residues in the CDR3. V lost 6 bases, J lost 7 bases, and 13 bases stayed unmatched. Germline-derived CDR1 and CDR2 are SQVTM and ANQGSEA.

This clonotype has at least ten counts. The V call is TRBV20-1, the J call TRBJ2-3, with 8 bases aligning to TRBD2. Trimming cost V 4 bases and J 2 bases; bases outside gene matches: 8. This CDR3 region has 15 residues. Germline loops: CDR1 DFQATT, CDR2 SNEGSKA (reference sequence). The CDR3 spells CSANPGGAYTDTQYF. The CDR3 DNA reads TGCAGTGCTAACCCCGGGGGGGCATACACAGATACGCAGTATTTT.

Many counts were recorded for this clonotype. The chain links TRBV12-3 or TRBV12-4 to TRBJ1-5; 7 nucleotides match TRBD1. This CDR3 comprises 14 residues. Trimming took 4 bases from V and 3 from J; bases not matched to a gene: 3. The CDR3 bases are TGTGCCAGCAGTTCGGGACAGTACAATCAGCCCCAGCATTTT. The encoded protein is CASSSGQYNQPQHF.

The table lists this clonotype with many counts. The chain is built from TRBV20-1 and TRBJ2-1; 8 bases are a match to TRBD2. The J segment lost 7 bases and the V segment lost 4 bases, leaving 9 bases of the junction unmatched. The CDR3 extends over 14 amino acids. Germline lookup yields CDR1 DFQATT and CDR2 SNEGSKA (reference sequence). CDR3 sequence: CSAKGAGARNEQFF. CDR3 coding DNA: TGCAGTGCTAAAGGAGCGGGAGCGCGGAATGAGCAGTTCTTC.

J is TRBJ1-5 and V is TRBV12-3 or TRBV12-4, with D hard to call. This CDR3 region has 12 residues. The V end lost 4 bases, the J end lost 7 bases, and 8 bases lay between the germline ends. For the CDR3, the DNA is TGTGCCAGCAGTTGGGGAGGGCAGCCCCAGCATTTT. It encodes CASSWGGQPQHF.

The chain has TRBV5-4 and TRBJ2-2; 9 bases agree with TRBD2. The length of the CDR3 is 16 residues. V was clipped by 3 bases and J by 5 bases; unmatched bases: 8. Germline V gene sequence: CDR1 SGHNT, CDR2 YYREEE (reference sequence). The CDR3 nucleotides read TGTGCCAGCAGCTCAACTAGCGGGTTCTTTACCGGGGAGCTGTTTTTT. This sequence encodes CASSSTSGFFTGELFF.

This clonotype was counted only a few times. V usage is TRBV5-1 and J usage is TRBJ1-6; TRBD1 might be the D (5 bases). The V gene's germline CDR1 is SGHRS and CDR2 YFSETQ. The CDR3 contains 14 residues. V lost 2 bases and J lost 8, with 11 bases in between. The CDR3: CASSFGQTDSPLHF. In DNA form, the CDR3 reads TGCGCCAGCAGCTTCGGACAAACCGATTCACCCCTCCACTTT.

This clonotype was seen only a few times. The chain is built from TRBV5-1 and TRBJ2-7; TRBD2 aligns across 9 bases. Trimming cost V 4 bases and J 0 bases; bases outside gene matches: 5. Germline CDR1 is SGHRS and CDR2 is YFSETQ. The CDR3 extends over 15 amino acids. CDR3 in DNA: TGCGCCAGCAGCCAGACTAGCGGATACTCCTACGAGCAGTACGTC. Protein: CASSQTSGYSYEQYV.

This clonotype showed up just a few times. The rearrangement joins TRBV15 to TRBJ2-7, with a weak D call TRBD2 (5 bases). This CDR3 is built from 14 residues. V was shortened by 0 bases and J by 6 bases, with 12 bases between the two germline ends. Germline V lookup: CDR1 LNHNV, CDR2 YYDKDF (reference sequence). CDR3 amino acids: CATSRDMVEGEQYF. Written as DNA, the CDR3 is TGTGCCACCAGCAGAGATATGGTAGAGGGCGAGCAGTACTTC.